Presented here are 4 T cell receptor beta chains from one specimen sequenced in a study of blood T cell repertoires in COVID-19. Method: immunoSEQ multiplex PCR; TCRdb's copy keeps in-frame clones and lacks some. The top ten hold less than 1.5% of the sample, which has tens of thousands of clones, roughly 90% seen once. The specimen sequenced was peripheral blood. These receptors all stem from a man in his sixties with acute or convalescent COVID-19.

This clone was seen a few times. This sequence joins TRBV29-1 and TRBJ1-2; possibly TRBD1 for D (6 bases). The CDR3 sequence is 14 residues long. Germline values: CDR1 SQVTM, CDR2 ANQGSEA. Trimming shortened V by 4 bases and J by 5 bases, and 17 bases separated the two germline ends. The CDR3 DNA reads as TGCAGCGTTGTTAGTTTGCGGACAGCTTATGGCTACACCTTC. Protein product: CSVVSLRTAYGYTF.

This chain uses TRBV9 with TRBJ2-1, with D maybe TRBD1 (6 bases). Germline loops: CDR1 SGDLS, CDR2 YYNGEE. The CDR3 loop spans 13 amino acids. The V end lost 0 bases, the J end lost 10 bases, and 11 bases lay between the germline ends. The CDR3, as DNA: TGTGCCAGCAGCGTAGACACAGGGCAAGAGCAGTTCTTC. Translation: CASSVDTGQEQFF.

The chain couples TRBV7-9 to TRBJ1-1; D is undetermined. Germline CDR1 SEHNR, CDR2 FQNEAQ (reference sequence). This CDR3 has 13 residues. V was trimmed by 1 base and J by 8 bases, leaving 11 bases between them. CDR3 sequence (DNA): TGTGCCAGCAGCTTAGAGCCAGGAGGGGAAGCTTTCTTT. It encodes CASSLEPGGEAFF.

This clone has more than one count but fewer than ten. This sequence joins TRBV5-1 and TRBJ1-2; D is undetermined. Germline loops: CDR1 SGHRS, CDR2 YFSETQ. The CDR3 spans 14 residues. V dropped 0 bases and J dropped 2 bases, with 8 bases sitting between them. CDR3 in amino acids: CASSLVGGNYGYTF. CDR3 coding DNA: TGCGCCAGCAGCTTGGTAGGAGGAAACTATGGCTACACCTTC.